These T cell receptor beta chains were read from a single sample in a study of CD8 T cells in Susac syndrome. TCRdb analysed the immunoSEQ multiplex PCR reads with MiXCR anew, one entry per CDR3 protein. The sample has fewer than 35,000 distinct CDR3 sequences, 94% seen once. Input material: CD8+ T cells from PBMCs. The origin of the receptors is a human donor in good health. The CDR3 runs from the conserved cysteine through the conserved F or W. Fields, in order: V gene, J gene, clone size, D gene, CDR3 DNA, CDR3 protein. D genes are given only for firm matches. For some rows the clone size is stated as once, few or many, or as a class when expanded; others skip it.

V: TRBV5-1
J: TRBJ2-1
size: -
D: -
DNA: TGCGCCAGCAGCTTGGGCCAGGGTTACAATGAGCAGTCCTTC
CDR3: CASSLGQGYNEQSF

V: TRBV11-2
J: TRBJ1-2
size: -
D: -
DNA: TGTGCCAGCAGCCCCCGGGACGGAGCTAACTATGGCTACACCTTC
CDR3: CASSPRDGANYGYTF

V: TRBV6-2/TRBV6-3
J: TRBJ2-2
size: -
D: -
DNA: TGTGCCAGCAGTTACGGGACCGGGGAGCTGTTTTTT
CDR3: CASSYGTGELFF

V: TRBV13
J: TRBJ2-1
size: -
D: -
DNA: TGTGCCAGCAGCCTGACCGGGTATTACAATGAGCAGTTCTTC
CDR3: CASSLTGYYNEQFF

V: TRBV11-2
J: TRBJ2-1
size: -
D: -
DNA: TGTGCCAGCAGCCCGCCCCCTCTTGTTAGCAATGAGCAGTTCTTC
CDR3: CASSPPPLVSNEQFF

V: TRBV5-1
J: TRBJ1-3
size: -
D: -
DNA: TGCGCCAGCAGCTTGGAGGCGTACTCTGGAAACACCATATATTTT
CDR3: CASSLEAYSGNTIYF

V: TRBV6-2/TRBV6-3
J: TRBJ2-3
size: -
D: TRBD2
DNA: TGTGCCAGCAGTTCATGGACTAGCGGGGCACTTCAGGATACGCAGTATTTT
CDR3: CASSSWTSGALQDTQYF

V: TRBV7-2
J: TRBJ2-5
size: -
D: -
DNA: TGTGCCAGCAGCTTAGTCCAGGGAGTACGGGAGACCCAGTACTTC
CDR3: CASSLVQGVRETQYF

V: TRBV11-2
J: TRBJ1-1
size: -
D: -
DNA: TGTGCCAGCAGCCCCTGGGCGGGGGCGACTGAAGCTTTCTTT
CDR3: CASSPWAGATEAFF

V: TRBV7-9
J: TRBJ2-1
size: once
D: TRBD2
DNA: TGTGCCAGCAGCCTAGCGGGGGGGCCGCGGGATGAGCAGTTCTTC
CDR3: CASSLAGGPRDEQFF

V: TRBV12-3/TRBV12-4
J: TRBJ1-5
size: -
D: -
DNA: TGTGCCAGCAGTCCCCAGATACAGGGCAACAATCAGCCCCAGCATTTT
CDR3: CASSPQIQGNNQPQHF

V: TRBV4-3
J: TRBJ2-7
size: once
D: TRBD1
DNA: TGCGCCAGCAGCCCTAACAGGGGGCTGTACGAGCAGTACTTC
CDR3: CASSPNRGLYEQYF

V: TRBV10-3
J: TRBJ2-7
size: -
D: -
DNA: TGTGCCATCAGTGAGGAATACGAGCAGTACTTC
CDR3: CAISEEYEQYF